This T cell receptor (beta chain) derives from a study of blood T cells in healthy people across ages. Whole-study results and caveats: Versus aged donors, long-lived donors had higher diversity and more naive CD4+ cells. Getting older went along with TCR beta diversity per million T cells dropping roughly linearly.

Samples each had at least 5 micrograms of total RNA extracted. The use of a sample-barcoded 5' primer and a J-beta primer mix characterized a second PCR of about 7 to 12 cycles. TCRdb reprocessed the 5' RACE reads via MiXCR and lists one record per CDR3 protein. The sample contains 1.5 million or so distinct CDR3 sequences, 42% of which appear only once. This clonotype has only a few counts. The antigen remains undetermined. Germline loops: CDR1 DFQATT, CDR2 SNEGSKA (reference sequence). V shed 1 base and J 4 bases; nucleotides not matched to a gene: 2. The CDR3 has 15 amino acids. V usage is TRBV20-1 and J usage is TRBJ2-1; 12 bases align to TRBD2. The specimen was blood. The origin of this receptor is a woman aged 18-35 years in good health. This CDR3 reads CSARGLAGDYNEQFF. The CDR3 nucleotides read TGCAGTGCTAGAGGACTAGCGGGGGATTACAATGAGCAGTTCTTC.